The entry below describes one TCR beta chain. The target antigen is unknown. Only in-frame clones appear in the TCRdb table, and some are missing; sequencing was by immunoSEQ multiplex PCR. The table shows more than 85,000 clones, with less than 95% occurring only once. The sample originates from a study of OX40 agonist ivuxolimab in advanced cancers. Study details: The study enrolled dose-escalation patients with hepatocellular carcinoma, melanoma, renal cell or head and neck cancer.

General study points: Mean expanded clone counts were higher in CD8+ than CD4+ T cells.

The CDR3 contains 14 residues. CDR1 is SGHRS and CDR2 is YFSETQ in the germline V gene. Trimming took 0 bases from V and 4 from J, leaving 11 bases between them. Sequencing used CD4+ or CD8+ T cells sorted from blood, obtained in a trial of the OX40 agonist ivuxolimab. The chain carries TRBV5-1 and TRBJ2-7; D might be TRBD1 (6 bases). The origin of this receptor is an adult with an advanced solid tumor such as melanoma, head and neck, liver or kidney cancer. The CDR3 nucleotides read TGCGCCAGCAGCTTGGGACAGGAGGTTTACGAGCAGTACTTC. It encodes CASSLGQEVYEQYF.